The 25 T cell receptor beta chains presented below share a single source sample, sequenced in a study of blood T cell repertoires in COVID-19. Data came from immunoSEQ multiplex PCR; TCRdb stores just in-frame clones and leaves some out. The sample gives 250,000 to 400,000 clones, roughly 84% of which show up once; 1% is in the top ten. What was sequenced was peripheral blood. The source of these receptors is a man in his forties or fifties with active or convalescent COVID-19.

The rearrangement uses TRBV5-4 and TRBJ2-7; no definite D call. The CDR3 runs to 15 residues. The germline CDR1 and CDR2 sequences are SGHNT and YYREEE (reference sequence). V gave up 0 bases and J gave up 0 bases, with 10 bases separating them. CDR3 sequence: CASSLGRVPSYEQYF. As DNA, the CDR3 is TGTGCCAGCAGCTTGGGTCGAGTACCCTCCTACGAGCAGTACTTC.

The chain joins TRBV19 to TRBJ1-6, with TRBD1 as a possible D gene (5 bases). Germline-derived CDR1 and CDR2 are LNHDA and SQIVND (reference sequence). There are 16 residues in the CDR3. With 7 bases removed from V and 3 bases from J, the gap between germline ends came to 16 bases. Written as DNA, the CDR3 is TGTGCCAGTACTGCGTCATGGCAGGGCTATAATTCACCCCTCCACTTT. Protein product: CASTASWQGYNSPLHF.

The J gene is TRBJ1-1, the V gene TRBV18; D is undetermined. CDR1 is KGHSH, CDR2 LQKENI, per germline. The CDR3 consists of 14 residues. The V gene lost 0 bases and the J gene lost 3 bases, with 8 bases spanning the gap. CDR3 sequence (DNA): TGTGCCAGCTCACCACCGAAGGGAGACACTGAAGCTTTCTTT. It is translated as CASSPPKGDTEAFF. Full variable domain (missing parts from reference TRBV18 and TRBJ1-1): NAGVMQNPRHLVRRRGQEARLRCSPMKGHSHVYWYRQLPEEGLKFMVYLQKENIIDESGMPKERFSAEFPKEGPSILRIQQVVRGDSAAYFCASSPPKGDTEAFFGQGTRLTVV.

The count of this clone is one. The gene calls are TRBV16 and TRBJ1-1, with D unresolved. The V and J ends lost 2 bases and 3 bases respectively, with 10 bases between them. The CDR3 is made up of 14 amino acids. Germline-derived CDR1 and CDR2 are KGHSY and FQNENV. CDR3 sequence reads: CASSQTGQYTEAFF. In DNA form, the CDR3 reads TGTGCCAGCAGCCAAACTGGGCAGTACACTGAAGCTTTCTTT. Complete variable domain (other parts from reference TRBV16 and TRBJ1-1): GEEVAQTPKHLVRGEGQKAKLYCAPIKGHSYVFWYQQVLKNEFKFLISFQNENVFDETGMPKERFSAKCLPNSPCSLEIQATKLEDSAVYFCASSQTGQYTEAFFGQGTRLTVV.

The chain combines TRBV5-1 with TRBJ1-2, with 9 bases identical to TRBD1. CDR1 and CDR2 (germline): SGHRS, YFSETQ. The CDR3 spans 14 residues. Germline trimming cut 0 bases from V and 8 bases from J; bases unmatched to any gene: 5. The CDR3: CASSLAGDRDGYTF. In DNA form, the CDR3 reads TGCGCCAGCAGCTTGGCGGGGGACAGGGACGGCTACACCTTC.

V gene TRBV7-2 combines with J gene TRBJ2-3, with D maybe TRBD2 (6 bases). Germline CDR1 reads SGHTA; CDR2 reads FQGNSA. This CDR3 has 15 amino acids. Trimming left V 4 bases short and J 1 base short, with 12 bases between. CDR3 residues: CASSSRWGGTDTQYF. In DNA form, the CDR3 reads TGTGCCAGCAGCTCCAGGTGGGGGGGCACAGATACGCAGTATTTT.

CDR3 sequence reads: CASKIFAGGDYEQYF. The CDR3 nucleotides read TGTGCCAGCAAAATTTTCGCGGGAGGCGACTACGAGCAGTACTTC. This chain links TRBV27 with TRBJ2-7; 8 nucleotides align to TRBD2. From germline, CDR1 is MNHEY and CDR2 SMNVEV (reference sequence). The CDR3 sequence is 15 residues long. J gave up 3 bases and V 7 bases, and 11 bases lay outside the gene matches.

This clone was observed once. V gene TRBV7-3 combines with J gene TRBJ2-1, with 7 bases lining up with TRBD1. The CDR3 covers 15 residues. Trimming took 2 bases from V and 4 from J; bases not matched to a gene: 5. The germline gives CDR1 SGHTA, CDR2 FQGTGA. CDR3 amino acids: CASSLSPGGYNEQFF. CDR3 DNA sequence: TGTGCCAGCAGCTTATCCCCAGGGGGATACAATGAGCAGTTCTTC.

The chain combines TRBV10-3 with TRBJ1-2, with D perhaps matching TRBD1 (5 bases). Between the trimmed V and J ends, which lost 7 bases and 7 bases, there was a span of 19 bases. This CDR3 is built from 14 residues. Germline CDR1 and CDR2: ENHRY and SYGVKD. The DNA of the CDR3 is TGTGCCATCACTAATGGGGCTGCGCTACGTGGCTACACCTTC. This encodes CAITNGAALRGYTF.

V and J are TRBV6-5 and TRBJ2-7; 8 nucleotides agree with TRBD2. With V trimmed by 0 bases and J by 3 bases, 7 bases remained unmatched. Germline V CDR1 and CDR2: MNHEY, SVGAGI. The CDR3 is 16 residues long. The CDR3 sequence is CASSYSMSSGFYEQYF. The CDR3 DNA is TGTGCCAGCAGTTACTCGATGTCTAGCGGGTTCTACGAGCAGTACTTC.

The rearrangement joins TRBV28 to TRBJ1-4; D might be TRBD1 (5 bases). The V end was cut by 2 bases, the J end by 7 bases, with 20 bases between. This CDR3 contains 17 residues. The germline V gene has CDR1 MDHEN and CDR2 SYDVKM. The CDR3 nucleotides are TGTGCCAGCAGTTTACAGGGAGGGAGTTTTGATAGTGAAAAACTGTTTTTT. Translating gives CASSLQGGSFDSEKLFF.

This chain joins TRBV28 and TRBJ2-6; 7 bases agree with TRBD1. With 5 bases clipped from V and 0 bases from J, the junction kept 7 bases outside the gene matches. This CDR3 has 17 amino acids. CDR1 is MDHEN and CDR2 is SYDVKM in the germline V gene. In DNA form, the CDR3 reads TGTGCCAGCAGTCATAGCCGGGACAGCTCTGGGGCCAACGTCCTGACTTTC. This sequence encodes CASSHSRDSSGANVLTF.

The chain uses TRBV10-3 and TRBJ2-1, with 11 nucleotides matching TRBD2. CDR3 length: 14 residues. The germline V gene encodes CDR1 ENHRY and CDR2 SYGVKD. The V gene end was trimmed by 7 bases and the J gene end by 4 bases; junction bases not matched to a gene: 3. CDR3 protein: CAIKGLAAYNEQFF. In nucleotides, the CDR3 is TGTGCCATCAAGGGACTAGCGGCTTACAATGAGCAGTTCTTC.

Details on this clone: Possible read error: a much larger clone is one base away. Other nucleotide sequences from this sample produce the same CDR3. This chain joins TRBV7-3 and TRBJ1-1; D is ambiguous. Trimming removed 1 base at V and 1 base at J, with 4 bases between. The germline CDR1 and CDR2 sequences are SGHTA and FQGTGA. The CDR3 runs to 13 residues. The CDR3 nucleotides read TGTGCCAGCAGCTTAAGCAGGAACACTGAAGCTTTCTTT. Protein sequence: CASSLSRNTEAFF. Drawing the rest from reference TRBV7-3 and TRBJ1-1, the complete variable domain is GAGVSQTPSNKVTEKGKYVELRCDPISGHTALYWYRQSLGQGPEFLIYFQGTGAADDSGLPNDRFFAVRPEGSVSTLKIQRTERGDSAVYLCASSLSRNTEAFFGQGTRLTVV.

CDR3 in DNA: TGTGCCAGCAGCCTTGGACTAGCGTTGACAGATACGCAGTATTTT. Its protein product is CASSLGLALTDTQYF. The rearrangement joins TRBV7-2 to TRBJ2-3; 9 nucleotides agree with TRBD2. Germline CDR1 is SGHTA and CDR2 is FQGNSA. The CDR3 extends over 15 amino acids. V shed 5 bases and J 3 bases; nucleotides not matched to a gene: 6.

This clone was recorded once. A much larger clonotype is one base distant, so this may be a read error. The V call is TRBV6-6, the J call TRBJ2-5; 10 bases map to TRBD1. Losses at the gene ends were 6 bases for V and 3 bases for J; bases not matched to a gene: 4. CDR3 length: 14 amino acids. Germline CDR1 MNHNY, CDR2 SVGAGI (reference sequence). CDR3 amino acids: CASRAGTGEETQYF. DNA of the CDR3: TGTGCCAGCAGGGCCGGGACAGGGGAAGAGACCCAGTACTTC.

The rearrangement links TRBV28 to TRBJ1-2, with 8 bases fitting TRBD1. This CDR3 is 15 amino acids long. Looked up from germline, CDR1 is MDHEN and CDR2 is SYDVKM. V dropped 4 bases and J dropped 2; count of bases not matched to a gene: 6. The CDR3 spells CASSSPTGANYGYTF. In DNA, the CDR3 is TGTGCCAGCAGTTCCCCGACAGGGGCGAACTATGGCTACACCTTC.

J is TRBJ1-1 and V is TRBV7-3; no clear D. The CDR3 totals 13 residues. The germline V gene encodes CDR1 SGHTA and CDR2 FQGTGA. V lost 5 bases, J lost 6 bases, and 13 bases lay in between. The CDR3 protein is CASSPGGGAEAFF. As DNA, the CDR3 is TGTGCCAGCAGCCCCGGAGGAGGCGCTGAAGCTTTCTTT.

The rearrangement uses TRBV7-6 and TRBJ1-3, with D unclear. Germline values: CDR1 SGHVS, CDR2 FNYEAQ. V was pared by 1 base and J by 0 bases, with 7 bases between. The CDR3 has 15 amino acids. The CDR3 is CASSLVSDSGNTIYF. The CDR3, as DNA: TGTGCCAGCAGCTTAGTGTCAGACTCTGGAAACACCATATATTTT.

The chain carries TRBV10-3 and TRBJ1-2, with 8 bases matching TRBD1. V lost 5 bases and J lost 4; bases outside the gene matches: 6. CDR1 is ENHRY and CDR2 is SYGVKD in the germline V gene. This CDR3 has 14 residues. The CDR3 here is CAISPGQVPYGYTF. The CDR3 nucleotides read TGTGCCATCAGTCCGGGACAGGTCCCCTATGGCTACACCTTC.

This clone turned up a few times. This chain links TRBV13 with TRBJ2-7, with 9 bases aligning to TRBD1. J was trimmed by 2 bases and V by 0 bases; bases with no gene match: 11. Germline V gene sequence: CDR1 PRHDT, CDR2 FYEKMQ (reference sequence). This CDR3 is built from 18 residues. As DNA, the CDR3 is TGTGCCAGCAGCTTAGGCCACAGGGACAGGGTAGTGCCCTACGAGCAGTACTTC. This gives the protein CASSLGHRDRVVPYEQYF. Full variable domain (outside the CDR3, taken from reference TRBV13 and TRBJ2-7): AAGVIQSPRHLIKEKRETATLKCYPIPRHDTVYWYQQGPGQDPQFLISFYEKMQSDKGSIPDRFSAQQFSDYHSELNMSSLELGDSALYFCASSLGHRDRVVPYEQYFGPGTRLTVT.

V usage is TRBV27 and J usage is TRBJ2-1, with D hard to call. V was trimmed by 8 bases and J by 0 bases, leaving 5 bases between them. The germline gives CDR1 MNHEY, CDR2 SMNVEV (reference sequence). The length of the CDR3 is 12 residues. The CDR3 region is CASAASYNEQFF. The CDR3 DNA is TGTGCCAGCGCGGCCTCCTACAATGAGCAGTTCTTC.

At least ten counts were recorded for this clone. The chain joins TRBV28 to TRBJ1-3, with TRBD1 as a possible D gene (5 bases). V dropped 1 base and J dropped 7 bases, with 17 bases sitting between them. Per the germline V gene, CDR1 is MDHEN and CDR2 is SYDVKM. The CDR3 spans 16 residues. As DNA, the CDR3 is TGTGCCAGCAGTTTATTACCTTTAGGAAAGGGGAACACCATATATTTT. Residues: CASSLLPLGKGNTIYF. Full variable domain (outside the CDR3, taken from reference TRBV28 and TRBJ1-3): DVKVTQSSRYLVKRTGEKVFLECVQDMDHENMFWYRQDPGLGLRLIYFSYDVKMKEKGDIPEGYSVSREKKERFSLILESASTNQTSMYLCASSLLPLGKGNTIYFGEGSWLTVV.

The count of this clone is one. CDR3 sequence (DNA): TGTGCCAGCAGCTTGCGGACAGGGGGCGAGGATGGCTACACCTTC. Translating gives CASSLRTGGEDGYTF. V and J are TRBV7-2 and TRBJ1-2; 11 bases agree with TRBD1. The CDR3 spans 15 residues. Losses at the gene ends were 3 bases for V and 6 bases for J; bases not matched to a gene: 6. Germline V gene sequence: CDR1 SGHTA, CDR2 FQGNSA. The variable domain in full, completed from reference TRBV7-2 and TRBJ1-2, reads GAGVSQSPSNKVTEKGKDVELRCDPISGHTALYWYRQSLGQGLEFLIYFQGNSAPDKSGLPSDRFSAERTGGSVSTLTIQRTQQEDSAVYLCASSLRTGGEDGYTFGSGTRLTVV.

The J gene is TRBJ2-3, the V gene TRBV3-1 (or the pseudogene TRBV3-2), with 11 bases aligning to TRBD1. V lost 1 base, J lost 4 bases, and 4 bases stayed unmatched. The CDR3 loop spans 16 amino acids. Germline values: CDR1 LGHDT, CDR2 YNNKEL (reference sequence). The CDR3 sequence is CASSQGTGGFADTQYF. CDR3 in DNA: TGTGCCAGCAGCCAAGGGACAGGGGGCTTCGCAGATACGCAGTATTTT.